These T cell receptor beta chains were read from a single sample in a study of shared clonotypes between healthy human individuals. Here immunoSEQ multiplex PCR was the method, and the copy in TCRdb shows in-frame clones only, minus some. This sample carries around 690,000 clones, 90% of them seen once, and the ten largest clones take more than 30%. Sequencing input: memory CD8+ T cells from PBMCs. All receptors come from a man younger than 35 in good health. Some clones in this sample may be carry-over from other donors' samples. CDR3s leave out the opening cysteine and the closing phenylalanine or tryptophan.

CDR3 protein	J gene	V gene
ASSGGRKAWGYT	TRBJ1-2	TRBV9
ASSPSSGELF	TRBJ2-2	TRBV19
ASSLSFLDEQF	TRBJ2-1	TRBV5-6
ASSQGTSGREQY	TRBJ2-7	TRBV5-5
ASSIQQGSGEKLF	TRBJ1-4	TRBV7-9
ASRPGGGSTEAF	TRBJ1-1	TRBV27
ASSLSGEGIHEQY	TRBJ2-7	TRBV5-6
ASSQDSPAGRVDGYT	TRBJ1-2	TRBV4-2
ASSPRQGNTEAF	TRBJ1-1	TRBV9
SVPGGTVYEQY	TRBJ2-7	TRBV29-1
ASSLPQETQY	TRBJ2-5	TRBV28